This passage covers 21 T cell receptor beta chains from one sample sequenced in a study of shared clonotypes between healthy human individuals. In the naive CD8 group, cells lacked CD45RO and were positively selected for CCR7, so terminally differentiated effector memory CD45RA+ cells were left out. Sequencing was performed with immunoSEQ multiplex PCR; in TCRdb, only in-frame clones are kept and a portion is missing. The sample includes millions of clones, approximately 94% of them seen just once. The sequenced material came from naive CD8+ T cells sorted from blood. These receptors all stem from a man between 18 and 35 years old in good health.

The chain uses TRBV11-1 and TRBJ1-2; D may be TRBD1 (5 bases). CDR1 is SGHAT, CDR2 FQDESV, per germline (reference sequence). The germline V and J ends were trimmed by 1 base and 2 bases, with 14 bases remaining between them. CDR3 length: 16 residues. In DNA form, the CDR3 reads TGTGCCAGCAGCTTAGGCAGGGCATTAGGGAACTATGGCTACACCTTC. As protein: CASSLGRALGNYGYTF. Variable domain in full (rest from reference TRBV11-1 and TRBJ1-2): EAEVAQSPRYKITEKSQAVAFWCDPISGHATLYWYRQILGQGPELLVQFQDESVVDDSQLPKDRFSAERLKGVDSTLKIQPAELGDSAMYLCASSLGRALGNYGYTFGSGTRLTVV.

The V and J genes are TRBV5-4 and TRBJ2-5, with D possibly called TRBD1 or TRBD2 (5 bases each). V lost 4 bases, J lost 4 bases, and 17 bases lay in between. The CDR3 has 15 residues. Germline values: CDR1 SGHNT, CDR2 YYREEE (reference sequence). This CDR3 reads CASSPNTRDLETQYF. CDR3 nucleotides: TGTGCCAGCAGCCCGAATACACGGGACCTAGAGACCCAGTACTTC.

V gene TRBV6-6 combines with J gene TRBJ2-5; TRBD2 aligns across 8 bases. This CDR3 has 16 residues. V lost 6 bases to trimming and J lost 5 bases; unmatched junction nucleotides: 14. The V gene's germline CDR1 is MNHNY and CDR2 SVGAGI (reference sequence). The DNA for the CDR3 is TGTGCCAGCAGACCTCCAACCGGGACTAGGTACGAGACCCAGTACTTC. As protein: CASRPPTGTRYETQYF.

This clone was seen a handful of times. The rearrangement links TRBV2 to TRBJ1-1, with D tentatively TRBD1 (5 bases). Trimming took off 4 bases at V and 4 bases at J, with 13 bases between the two ends. The CDR3 has 14 residues. Germline V gives CDR1 SNHLY, CDR2 FYNNEI. CDR3 bases: TGTGCCAGCAGTGTCAGGGACTTTGCCACTGAAGCTTTCTTT. This gives the protein CASSVRDFATEAFF.

The rearrangement links TRBV4-3 to TRBJ2-3; TRBD2 matches at 12 bases. Germline lookup yields CDR1 LGHNA and CDR2 YSLEER. V trimming: 3 bases; J trimming: 4 bases; junction bases outside the gene matches: 5. The CDR3 covers 16 residues. CDR3: CASSQETSGSADTQYF. Written as DNA, the CDR3 is TGCGCCAGCAGCCAGGAGACTAGCGGGAGCGCAGATACGCAGTATTTT.

This clone was seen once. The rearrangement links TRBV7-9 to TRBJ2-1; TRBD2 might be the D (6 bases). The germline V and J ends were trimmed by 3 bases and 8 bases, with 20 bases remaining between them. The germline V gene encodes CDR1 SEHNR and CDR2 FQNEAQ (reference sequence). The CDR3 contains 16 residues. DNA for the CDR3: TGTGCCAGCAGCTTGCTGGAGACTAGTATGTCGGATGAGCAGTTCTTC. It yields the protein CASSLLETSMSDEQFF.

Details on this clone: Other nucleotide sequences from this sample produce the same CDR3. This chain joins TRBV5-6 and TRBJ1-1; tentatively, D is TRBD1 (5 bases). The ends were cut back, 0 bases at V and 1 base at J, with 7 bases in the middle. Germline V gene data show CDR1 as SGHDT and CDR2 as YYEEEE. The CDR3 covers 14 residues. The CDR3 coding sequence is TGTGCCAGCAGCTTGGCTACAGGGAACACTGAAGCTTTCTTT. This gives the protein CASSLATGNTEAFF.

The rearrangement links TRBV2 to TRBJ2-7; 12 bases match TRBD2. The CDR3 runs 15 residues. Trimming removed 4 bases from V and 5 bases from J; junction bases left unmatched: 6. Germline assignment: CDR1 SNHLY and CDR2 FYNNEI. The CDR3 protein is CASSATSGGVHEQYF. The CDR3, as DNA: TGTGCCAGCAGTGCGACTAGCGGGGGAGTACACGAGCAGTACTTC.

The rearrangement uses TRBV13 and TRBJ2-5; 11 bases are a match to TRBD2. The CDR3 is 16 residues long. V lost 1 base, J lost 4 bases, and 5 bases stayed unmatched. CDR1 is PRHDT and CDR2 is FYEKMQ in the germline V gene (reference sequence). The CDR3 spells CASSLESSGGAETQYF. CDR3 DNA: TGTGCCAGCAGCTTAGAGAGTAGCGGGGGGGCAGAGACCCAGTACTTC.

In nucleotides, the CDR3 is TGTGCCAGCACGCCTTCCGACAGTACCTACAATGAGCAGTTCTTC. Amino acid sequence: CASTPSDSTYNEQFF. This chain connects TRBV5-6 to TRBJ2-1, with TRBD1 as a possible D gene (5 bases). Germline V gene data show CDR1 as SGHDT and CDR2 as YYEEEE. The CDR3 loop spans 15 amino acids. The V gene lost 6 bases and the J gene lost 2 bases, with 15 bases spanning the gap.

V and J are TRBV10-3 and TRBJ2-3; 8 bases are shared with TRBD2. Germline assignment: CDR1 ENHRY and CDR2 SYGVKD. The CDR3 loop spans 14 amino acids. V gave up 3 bases and J gave up 4 bases; unmatched junction bases: 3. This chain's CDR3 is CAISDPGGPDTQYF. In DNA form, the CDR3 reads TGTGCCATCAGTGACCCGGGGGGGCCAGATACGCAGTATTTT.

V gene TRBV6-6 combines with J gene TRBJ1-6, with TRBD1 as a possible D gene (6 bases). Looked up from germline, CDR1 is MNHNY and CDR2 is SVGAGI (reference sequence). This CDR3 is built from 15 residues. V was shortened by 0 bases and J by 13 bases, with 16 bases between the two germline ends. The CDR3 bases are TGTGCCAGCAGTTACTCGAGGGACACCTATGGGCCCCTCCACTTT. This codes for CASSYSRDTYGPLHF.

The chain links TRBV5-1 to TRBJ1-4; TRBD1 matches 8 bases. Germline V gene sequence: CDR1 SGHRS, CDR2 YFSETQ. This CDR3 region has 17 residues. The V segment lost 4 bases and the J segment 0 bases; nucleotides outside the gene matches: 8. CDR3 in DNA: TGCGCCAGCAGCGCGGACAGGGAGGCAGCAACTAATGAAAAACTGTTTTTT. Protein sequence: CASSADREAATNEKLFF. The entire variable domain, with the rest obtained from reference TRBV5-1 and TRBJ1-4, is as follows: KAGVTQTPRYLIKTRGQQVTLSCSPISGHRSVSWYQQTPGQGLQFLFEYFSETQRNKGNFPGRFSGRQFSNSRSEMNVSTLELGDSALYLCASSADREAATNEKLFFGSGTQLSVL.

This chain connects TRBV4-3 to TRBJ2-3; tentatively, D is TRBD2 (6 bases). The CDR3 extends over 15 amino acids. Germline V lookup: CDR1 LGHNA, CDR2 YSLEER. V lost 2 bases, J lost 2 bases, and 11 bases lay in between. The CDR3 coding sequence is TGCGCCAGCAGCCAACTGGGGGGTATCACAGATACGCAGTATTTT. It yields the protein CASSQLGGITDTQYF.

The rearrangement uses TRBV10-2 and TRBJ2-6; D ambiguous. V was cut by 3 bases and J by 2 bases, with 5 bases left in between. CDR3 length: 14 residues. Germline CDR1 reads WSHSY; CDR2 reads SAAADI. The CDR3 loop reads CASSEVPGANVLTF. The CDR3 coding sequence is TGCGCCAGCAGTGAAGTCCCTGGGGCCAACGTCCTGACTTTC.

This sequence joins TRBV9 and TRBJ2-3, with D possibly matching TRBD2 (6 bases). V lost 0 bases and J lost 5, with 16 bases in between. CDR3 length: 16 amino acids. Germline CDR1 is SGDLS and CDR2 is YYNGEE. CDR3 bases: TGTGCCAGCAGCGTAGATAGCGGAGCAGCAGGAGATACGCAGTATTTT. It is translated as CASSVDSGAAGDTQYF.

This rearrangement joins TRBV5-8 to TRBJ2-7, with D hard to call. Trimming took 4 bases from V and 1 from J, leaving 12 bases between them. The CDR3 runs to 14 residues. Germline V lookup: CDR1 SGHTS, CDR2 YDEGEE. As DNA, the CDR3 is TGTGCCAGCAGCCTAAGTGAGCCATCCTACGAGCAGTACTTC. Translated: CASSLSEPSYEQYF.

The V call is TRBV5-4, the J call TRBJ2-5; no clear D. Germline V CDR1 and CDR2: SGHNT, YYREEE (reference sequence). The CDR3 has 14 residues. V shed 0 bases and J shed 2 bases, with 8 bases lying between them. Here the CDR3 reads CASSLEGSQETQYF. The CDR3 DNA is TGTGCCAGCAGCTTGGAGGGCAGTCAAGAGACCCAGTACTTC.

CDR3 nucleotides: TGTGCCATCAGTGAGCTGCCCGGGATTCGCTACAATGAGCAGTTCTTC. Amino acids: CAISELPGIRYNEQFF. The rearrangement uses TRBV10-3 and TRBJ2-1; a possible D gene is TRBD2 (5 bases). Trimming took off 2 bases at V and 3 bases at J, with 14 bases between the two ends. Germline V gene lookup returns CDR1 ENHRY and CDR2 SYGVKD. The CDR3 length is 16 residues.

The rearrangement uses TRBV27 and TRBJ1-1; TRBD1 agrees at 8 bases. CDR1 and CDR2 from the germline V gene are MNHEY and SMNVEV (reference sequence). V was pared by 3 bases and J by 4 bases, with 4 bases of the junction left unmatched. This CDR3 comprises 14 residues. CDR3 nucleotide sequence: TGTGCCAGCAGTTTCTCAGGGGGCGGCACTGAAGCTTTCTTT. Amino acids: CASSFSGGGTEAFF.

V is TRBV5-8 and J is TRBJ2-5, with D uncertain. Germline CDR1 is SGHTS and CDR2 is YDEGEE. The CDR3 runs 12 residues. The V and J ends lost 1 base and 5 bases respectively, with 6 bases between them. DNA for the CDR3: TGTGCCAGCAGCTTGACTTGGGAGACCCAGTACTTC. This gives the protein CASSLTWETQYF.